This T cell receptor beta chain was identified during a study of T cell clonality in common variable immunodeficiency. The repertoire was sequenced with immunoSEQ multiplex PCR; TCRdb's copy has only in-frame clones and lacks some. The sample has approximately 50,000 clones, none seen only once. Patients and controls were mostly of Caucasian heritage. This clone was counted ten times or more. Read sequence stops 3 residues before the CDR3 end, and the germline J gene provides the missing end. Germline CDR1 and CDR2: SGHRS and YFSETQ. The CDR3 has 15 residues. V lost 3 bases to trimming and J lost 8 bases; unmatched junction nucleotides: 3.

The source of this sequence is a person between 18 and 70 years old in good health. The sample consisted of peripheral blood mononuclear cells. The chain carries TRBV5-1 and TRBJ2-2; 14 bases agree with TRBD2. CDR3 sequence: CASSSGLAGGGELFF. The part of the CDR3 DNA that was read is TGCGCCAGCAGCTCTGGACTAGCGGGAGGAGGGGAG.